The T cell receptor beta chain described here comes from a study of blood T cell repertoires in COVID-19. The overall study: T cells, B-cell-depleted T cells, or PBMCs provided the cDNA or gDNA that served as material.

Original processing methods: Amplified reference gene primers provided the basis for estimating nucleated cell counts. Some clones are missing from TCRdb's copy, which holds only in-frame ones; the method was immunoSEQ multiplex PCR. V, J and clone size were drawn from that table, and D and trimming were deduced from the DNA. The table lists around 130,000 clones, roughly four fifths of them singletons. Per germline, CDR1 LGHDT and CDR2 YNNKEL (reference sequence). V lost 1 base and J lost 4; bases outside the gene matches: 5. The CDR3 length is 15 residues. The chain uses TRBV3-1 (or the pseudogene TRBV3-2) and TRBJ2-5; the match to TRBD2 covers 8 bases. Specimen: peripheral blood. The sequence derives from a woman in her fifties or sixties with acute or convalescent COVID-19. In nucleotides, the CDR3 is TGTGCCAGCAGCCAAGTAGCGGGGACCATAGAGACCCAGTACTTC. Its protein is CASSQVAGTIETQYF.